This TCR beta chain came from a study of Ad26.COV2.S vaccination and SARS-CoV-2 variants. The length of the CDR3 is 15 residues. Germline V CDR1 and CDR2: LNHDA, SQIVND (reference sequence). V was cut by 1 base and J by 3 bases, with 11 bases left in between. TCRdb's copy holds only in-frame clones and misses some; the assay was immunoSEQ multiplex PCR. The top ten hold approximately 15% of the sample, which has about 97,000 clones, around three quarters seen once. The clonotype was recovered from a human donor who had recovered from COVID-19. V gene TRBV19 combines with J gene TRBJ2-3; possible D gene TRBD1, 5 bases. This specimen was peripheral blood, taken after recovery from COVID-19. The chain's CDR3 is CASSIGWGATDTQYF. CDR3 in DNA: TGTGCCAGTAGTATAGGCTGGGGCGCAACAGATACGCAGTATTTT.